This TCR beta chain was sequenced during a study of identical twins. Every donor was a healthy Caucasian. This clonotype was counted only a few times. TCRdb called the 5' RACE reads again in MiXCR, with one record for every CDR3 protein. The table lists hundreds of thousands of distinct CDR3 sequences, 20% to 25% of them singletons. The germline gives CDR1 KGHSH, CDR2 LQKENI. The CDR3 contains 15 residues. V was cut by 2 bases and J by 1 base, with 11 bases left in between. The same data also contributed to another study, on T cells expressing NK-cell markers. This second report adds: Eight donors were sequenced, of whom seven were HCMV-seropositive, while the remaining one was HCMV-seronegative.

The chain has TRBV18 and TRBJ1-1; a weak D match, TRBD1 (5 bases). Specimen: CD4+ T cells sorted from blood. This receptor was taken from a woman aged 18 to 35 in good health. Here the CDR3 reads CASSPLDNRNTEAFF. The CDR3 DNA reads as TGTGCCAGCTCACCATTGGACAATCGGAACACTGAAGCTTTCTTT.